A single sample gave rise to the 14 T cell receptor beta chains below, sequenced in a study of blood T cell repertoires in COVID-19. Here immunoSEQ multiplex PCR was the method, and the copy in TCRdb shows in-frame clones only, minus some. Counted here are almost 200,000 clones, roughly 83% occurring once; the ten biggest clones make up around 5.9%. The sample comprised peripheral blood. The receptors shown here come from a woman aged 40 to 50 with COVID-19, enrolled during active disease.

The chain employs TRBV20-1 and TRBJ2-4; 13 nucleotides agree with TRBD2. The CDR3 loop spans 15 amino acids. J gave up 8 bases and V 3 bases, and 7 bases lay outside the gene matches. The V gene's germline CDR1 is DFQATT and CDR2 SNEGSKA (reference sequence). For the CDR3, the DNA is TGCAGTGCTAGTCCCACTAGCGGGGGGGCATACATTCAGTACTTC. Its translation: CSASPTSGGAYIQYF.

The chain is built from TRBV6-5 and TRBJ2-1, with D tentatively TRBD2 (6 bases). Trimming stripped 10 bases from V and 0 bases from J, with 13 bases between. This CDR3 contains 14 residues. Germline-derived CDR1 and CDR2 are MNHEY and SVGAGI. The CDR3 loop reads CATIGGASYNEQFF. DNA of the CDR3: TGTGCCACCATTGGAGGGGCCTCCTACAATGAGCAGTTCTTC.

This clone has just a few counts. V and J are TRBV19 and TRBJ1-1, with 8 bases lining up with TRBD1. Germline values: CDR1 LNHDA, CDR2 SQIVND (reference sequence). Unmatched junction bases numbered 7, after V lost 4 bases and J lost 3 bases. This CDR3 is 15 amino acids long. The CDR3 region is CASSRTRTGYTEAFF. CDR3 in DNA: TGTGCCAGTAGTAGGACCCGGACAGGGTACACTGAAGCTTTCTTT. Filled out from reference TRBV19 and TRBJ1-1, the complete variable domain reads DGGITQSPKYLFRKEGQNVTLSCEQNLNHDAMYWYRQDPGQGLRLIYYSQIVNDFQKGDIAEGYSVSREKKESFPLTVTSAQKNPTAFYLCASSRTRTGYTEAFFGQGTRLTVV.

The table lists this clone with a count of one. The rearrangement links TRBV6-2 or TRBV6-3 to TRBJ2-1; D gene unclear. The CDR3 runs to 15 residues. Germline assignment: CDR1 MNHEY and CDR2 SVGEGT. Trimming removed 5 bases from V and 1 base from J, with 12 bases in between. The CDR3 region is CASSPLTKSYNEQFF. CDR3 DNA: TGTGCCAGCAGTCCCCTAACGAAGTCCTACAATGAGCAGTTCTTC.

V is TRBV2 and J is TRBJ1-5; TRBD1 agrees at 7 bases. Germline lookup yields CDR1 SNHLY and CDR2 FYNNEI. The CDR3 is 14 residues long. V shed 5 bases and J 4 bases; nucleotides not matched to a gene: 5. CDR3: CASSTRQGNQPQHF. The CDR3 DNA reads as TGTGCCAGCAGTACCCGACAGGGTAATCAGCCCCAGCATTTT.

V is TRBV2 and J is TRBJ1-2; D gene ambiguous. The CDR3 extends over 13 amino acids. V gave up 3 bases and J gave up 0 bases, with 5 bases separating them. Per the germline V gene, CDR1 is SNHLY and CDR2 is FYNNEI. CDR3 coding DNA: TGTGCCAGCAGTGAGGAGACTAACTATGGCTACACCTTC. This codes for CASSEETNYGYTF.

This clone appeared a few times. The chain employs TRBV7-8 and TRBJ1-2, with a tentative D call TRBD1 (5 bases). The CDR3 covers 13 residues. Trimming took off 0 bases at V and 8 bases at J, with 10 bases between the two ends. Germline CDR1 is SGHVS and CDR2 is FQNEAQ. CDR3 region: CASSLAQDQGYTF. The CDR3 DNA reads as TGTGCCAGCAGCTTAGCACAGGATCAGGGCTACACCTTC.

This chain links TRBV29-1 with TRBJ2-7, with 9 bases lining up with TRBD1. The length of the CDR3 is 13 residues. Germline loops: CDR1 SQVTM, CDR2 ANQGSEA. Trimming took 5 bases from V and 4 from J; bases not matched to a gene: 6. DNA of the CDR3: TGCAGCGTTCCGGGACAGGGCCAATACGAGCAGTACTTC. Translation gives CSVPGQGQYEQYF.

The genes are TRBV30 and TRBJ1-1, with 8 bases that match TRBD1. The trim removed 5 bases at V and 4 bases at J, leaving 3 bases unmatched. Germline CDR1 GTSNPN, CDR2 SVGIG (reference sequence). The CDR3 has 12 residues. This CDR3 is CAWDRGGTEAFF. The CDR3 nucleotides read TGTGCCTGGGACAGGGGTGGCACTGAAGCTTTCTTT. Full variable domain (remainder filled in from reference TRBV30 and TRBJ1-1): SQTIHQWPATLVQPVGSPLSLECTVEGTSNPNLYWYRQAAGRGLQLLFYSVGIGQISSEVPQNLSASRPQDRQFILSSKKLLLSDSGFYLCAWDRGGTEAFFGQGTRLTVV.

V gene TRBV15 combines with J gene TRBJ1-2, with D tentatively TRBD1 (6 bases). The CDR3 has 13 residues. The V and J ends lost 2 bases and 8 bases respectively, with 12 bases between them. Germline V gene data show CDR1 as LNHNV and CDR2 as YYDKDF (reference sequence). DNA of the CDR3: TGTGCCACCAGCAGAAACCAGGGGAACGGCTACACCTTC. Translating gives CATSRNQGNGYTF.

This chain joins TRBV7-9 and TRBJ2-7; TRBD2 agrees at 10 bases. CDR3 length equals 15 residues. Germline CDR1 is SEHNR and CDR2 is FQNEAQ (reference sequence). V lost 5 bases to trimming and J lost 3 bases; unmatched junction nucleotides: 7. The CDR3 is CASSPSGRALYEQYF. The CDR3 bases are TGTGCCAGCAGCCCCAGCGGGAGGGCCCTCTACGAGCAGTACTTC.

This rearrangement joins TRBV4-2 to TRBJ2-2; 7 bases are shared with TRBD2. Germline lookup yields CDR1 LGHNA and CDR2 YNFKEQ. V dropped 1 base and J dropped 3; count of bases not matched to a gene: 2. The CDR3 is 15 amino acids. CDR3 sequence: CASSQGLADTGELFF. CDR3 nucleotides: TGTGCCAGCAGCCAAGGCCTAGCGGACACCGGGGAGCTGTTTTTT.

This sequence joins TRBV5-1 and TRBJ2-1; the D gene is possibly TRBD1 (9 bases). The CDR3 has 17 amino acids. V gave up 0 bases and J gave up 8 bases, with 21 bases separating them. The germline V gene encodes CDR1 SGHRS and CDR2 YFSETQ. Written as DNA, the CDR3 is TGCGCCAGCAGCTTGGTTGTAGCGGGGACAGGGATCTATGAGCAGTTCTTC. Translated: CASSLVVAGTGIYEQFF.

The gene calls are TRBV21-1 and TRBJ1-1; no check of the table's D call, TRBD1, against the DNA was made. TRBV21-1 counts as a pseudogene. This CDR3 spans 13 amino acids. CDR3 region: CASSITGGEMAFF. The CDR3 coding sequence is TGTGCCAGCAGCATTACAGGGGGCGAGATGGCTTTCTTT.